Following are 4 T cell receptor beta chains from one sample sequenced in a study of blood T cell repertoires in COVID-19. Sequenced by immunoSEQ multiplex PCR; TCRdb stores in-frame clones only, minus some. This repertoire shows roughly 180,000 clones, 70% to 90% found once; its top ten account for about 2.1%. Material: peripheral blood. The receptors come from a man in his sixties or seventies with active or convalescent COVID-19.

The rearrangement links TRBV4-3 to TRBJ1-2, with 8 bases identical to TRBD1. J was trimmed by 7 bases and V by 3 bases; bases with no gene match: 16. The length of the CDR3 is 17 residues. Per the germline V gene, CDR1 is LGHNA and CDR2 is YSLEER. CDR3 in amino acids: CASSHTRTGRDASGYTF. CDR3 sequence (DNA): TGCGCCAGCAGCCATACTAGGACAGGGAGGGACGCTAGTGGCTACACCTTC.

V is TRBV27 and J is TRBJ1-6, with D perhaps TRBD1 (6 bases). Germline values: CDR1 MNHEY, CDR2 SMNVEV (reference sequence). This CDR3 is 16 amino acids long. V lost 3 bases and J 6 bases, leaving 15 bases between the germline ends. DNA for the CDR3: TGTGCCAGCAGTTTCTCTGTGGGGACATTTAATTCACCCCTCCACTTT. Protein product: CASSFSVGTFNSPLHF.

The chain recombines TRBV3-1 (or the pseudogene TRBV3-2) with TRBJ1-6; D might be TRBD1 (5 bases). CDR1 and CDR2 (germline): LGHDT, YNNKEL (reference sequence). V dropped 3 bases and J dropped 11 bases, with 11 bases sitting between them. The length of the CDR3 is 13 residues. The CDR3 loop reads CASSHRDFAPLHF. The CDR3 nucleotides are TGTGCCAGCAGCCACCGGGACTTTGCACCCCTCCACTTT.

The chain couples TRBV7-9 to TRBJ2-3; 7 positions agree with TRBD1. Germline values: CDR1 SEHNR, CDR2 FQNEAQ (reference sequence). The CDR3 has 15 amino acids. The junction had 4 bases not matched to a gene; V was cut back by 3 bases and J by 1 base. The CDR3 bases are TGTGCCAGCAGCTTTCGACAGGGTGGCACAGATACGCAGTATTTT. Translation: CASSFRQGGTDTQYF. The full variable domain, rest sourced from reference TRBV7-9 and TRBJ2-3, is DTGVSQNPRHKITKRGQNVTFRCDPISEHNRLYWYRQTLGQGPEFLTYFQNEAQLEKSRLLSDRFSAERPKGSFSTLEIQRTEQGDSAMYLCASSFRQGGTDTQYFGPGTRLTVL.